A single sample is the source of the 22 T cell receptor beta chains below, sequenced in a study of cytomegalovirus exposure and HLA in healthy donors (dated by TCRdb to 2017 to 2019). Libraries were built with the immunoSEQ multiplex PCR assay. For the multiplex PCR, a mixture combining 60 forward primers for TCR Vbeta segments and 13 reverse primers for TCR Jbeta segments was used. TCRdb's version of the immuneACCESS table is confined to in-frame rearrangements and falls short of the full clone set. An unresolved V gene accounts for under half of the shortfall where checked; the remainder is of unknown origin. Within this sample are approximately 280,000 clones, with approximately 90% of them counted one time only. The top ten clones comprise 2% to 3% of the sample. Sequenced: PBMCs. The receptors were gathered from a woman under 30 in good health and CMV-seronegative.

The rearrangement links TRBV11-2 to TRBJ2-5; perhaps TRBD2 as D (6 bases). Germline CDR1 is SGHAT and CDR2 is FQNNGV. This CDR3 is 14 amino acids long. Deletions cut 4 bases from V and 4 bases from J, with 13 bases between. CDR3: CASSSGVWGETQYF. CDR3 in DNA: TGTGCCAGCAGCTCGGGGGTTTGGGGAGAGACCCAGTACTTC.

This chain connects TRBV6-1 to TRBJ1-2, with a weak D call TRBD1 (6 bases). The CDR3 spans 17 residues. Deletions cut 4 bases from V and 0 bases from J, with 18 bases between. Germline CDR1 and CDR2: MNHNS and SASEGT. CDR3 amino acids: CASSVTGPELANYGYTF. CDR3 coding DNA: TGTGCCAGCAGTGTGACAGGTCCTGAGTTAGCTAACTATGGCTACACCTTC.

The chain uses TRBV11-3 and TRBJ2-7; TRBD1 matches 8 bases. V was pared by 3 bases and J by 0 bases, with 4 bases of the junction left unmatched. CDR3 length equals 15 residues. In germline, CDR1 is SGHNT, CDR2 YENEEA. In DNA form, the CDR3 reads TGTGCCAGCAGCTTTCGGGGACAGGCCTCCTACGAGCAGTACTTC. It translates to CASSFRGQASYEQYF.

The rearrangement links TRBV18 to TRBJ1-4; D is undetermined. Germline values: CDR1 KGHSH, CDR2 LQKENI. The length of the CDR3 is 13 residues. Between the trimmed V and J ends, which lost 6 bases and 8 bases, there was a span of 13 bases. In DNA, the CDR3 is TGTGCCAGCTCGGAGATGACGGGAGAAAAACTGTTTTTT. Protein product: CASSEMTGEKLFF.

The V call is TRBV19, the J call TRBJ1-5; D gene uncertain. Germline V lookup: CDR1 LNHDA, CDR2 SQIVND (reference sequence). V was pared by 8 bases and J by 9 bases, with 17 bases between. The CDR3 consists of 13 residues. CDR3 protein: CASVGLLGSPQHF. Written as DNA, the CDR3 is TGTGCCAGTGTTGGACTGCTCGGTTCGCCCCAGCATTTT. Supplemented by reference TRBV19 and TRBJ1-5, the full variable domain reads DGGITQSPKYLFRKEGQNVTLSCEQNLNHDAMYWYRQDPGQGLRLIYYSQIVNDFQKGDIAEGYSVSREKKESFPLTVTSAQKNPTAFYLCASVGLLGSPQHFGDGTRLSIL.

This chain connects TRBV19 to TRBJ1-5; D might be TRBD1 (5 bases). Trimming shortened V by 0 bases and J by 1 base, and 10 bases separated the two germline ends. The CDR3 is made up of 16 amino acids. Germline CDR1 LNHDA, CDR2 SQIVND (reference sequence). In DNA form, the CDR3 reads TGTGCCAGTAGTATAGATGGGGCTGGAAGCAATCAGCCCCAGCATTTT. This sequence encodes CASSIDGAGSNQPQHF.

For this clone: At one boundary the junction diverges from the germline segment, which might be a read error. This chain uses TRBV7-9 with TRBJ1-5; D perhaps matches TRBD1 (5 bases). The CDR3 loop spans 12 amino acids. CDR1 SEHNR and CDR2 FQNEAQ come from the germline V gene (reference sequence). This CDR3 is CSSSLGEQPQHF. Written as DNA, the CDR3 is TGTTCCAGCAGCTTAGGGGAGCAGCCCCAGCATTTT.

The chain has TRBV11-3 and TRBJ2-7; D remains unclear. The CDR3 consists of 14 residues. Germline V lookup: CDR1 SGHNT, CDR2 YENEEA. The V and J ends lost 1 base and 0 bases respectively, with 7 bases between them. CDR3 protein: CASSLARSSYEQYF. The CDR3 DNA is TGTGCCAGCAGCTTAGCCAGGTCCTCCTACGAGCAGTACTTC. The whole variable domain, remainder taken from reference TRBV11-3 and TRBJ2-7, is EAGVVQSPRYKIIEKKQPVAFWCNPISGHNTLYWYLQNLGQGPELLIRYENEEAVDDSQLPKDRFSAERLKGVDSTLKIQPAELGDSAVYLCASSLARSSYEQYFGPGTRLTVT.

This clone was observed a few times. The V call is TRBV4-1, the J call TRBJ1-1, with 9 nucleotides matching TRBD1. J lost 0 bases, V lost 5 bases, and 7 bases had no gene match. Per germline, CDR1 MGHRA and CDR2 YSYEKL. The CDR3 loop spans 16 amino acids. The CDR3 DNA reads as TGCGCCAGCAGCAGGACAGGGGCCTACATGAACACTGAAGCTTTCTTT. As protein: CASSRTGAYMNTEAFF.

In nucleotides, the CDR3 is TGTGCCAGTAGTCATGACAGGAATGAGCAGTTCTTC. Translated: CASSHDRNEQFF. The rearrangement links TRBV19 to TRBJ2-1, with a possible D match to TRBD1 (6 bases). Germline V gives CDR1 LNHDA, CDR2 SQIVND (reference sequence). This CDR3 is built from 12 residues. V was cut by 5 bases and J by 7 bases, with 9 bases left in between.

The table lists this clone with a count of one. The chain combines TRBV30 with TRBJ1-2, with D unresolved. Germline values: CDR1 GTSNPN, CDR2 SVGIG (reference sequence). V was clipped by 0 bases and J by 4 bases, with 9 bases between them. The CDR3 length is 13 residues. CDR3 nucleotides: TGTGCCTGGAGTGTAGGCGGGCTCTATGGCTACACCTTC. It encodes CAWSVGGLYGYTF.

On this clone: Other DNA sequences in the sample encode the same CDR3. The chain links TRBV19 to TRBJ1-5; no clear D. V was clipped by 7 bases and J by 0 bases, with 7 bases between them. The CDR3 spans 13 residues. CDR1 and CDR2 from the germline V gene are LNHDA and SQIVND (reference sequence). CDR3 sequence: CASTRGSNQPQHF. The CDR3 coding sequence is TGTGCCAGTACCCGGGGTAGCAATCAGCCCCAGCATTTT.

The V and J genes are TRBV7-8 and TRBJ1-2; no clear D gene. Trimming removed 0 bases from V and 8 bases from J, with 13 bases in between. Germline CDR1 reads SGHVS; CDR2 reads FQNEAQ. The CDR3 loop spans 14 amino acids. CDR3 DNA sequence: TGTGCCAGCAGCTTAGCGGGCTTCTCAGGCGGCTACACCTTC. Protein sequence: CASSLAGFSGGYTF.

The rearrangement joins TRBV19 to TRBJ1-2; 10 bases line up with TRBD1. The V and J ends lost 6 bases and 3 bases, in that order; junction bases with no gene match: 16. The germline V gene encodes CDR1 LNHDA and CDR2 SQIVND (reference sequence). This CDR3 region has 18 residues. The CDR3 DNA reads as TGTGCCAGTAGCTCCATCTCCTTGCCGGGACAGGGGTACTATGGCTACACCTTC. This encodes CASSSISLPGQGYYGYTF.

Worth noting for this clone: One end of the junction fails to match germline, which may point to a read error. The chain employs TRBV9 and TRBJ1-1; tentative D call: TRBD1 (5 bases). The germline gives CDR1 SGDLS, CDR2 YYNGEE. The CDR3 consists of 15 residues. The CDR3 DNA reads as TGTGCCGGCAGCGTAGGAACCGGGCGGGGCTCTGAAGCTTTCTTT. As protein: CAGSVGTGRGSEAFF.

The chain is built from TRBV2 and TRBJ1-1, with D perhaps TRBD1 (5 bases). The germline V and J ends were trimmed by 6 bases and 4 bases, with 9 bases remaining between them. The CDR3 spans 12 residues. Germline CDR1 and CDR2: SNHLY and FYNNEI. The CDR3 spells CASRGGGTEAFF. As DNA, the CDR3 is TGTGCCAGCAGGGGGGGTGGCACTGAAGCTTTCTTT.

CDR3 nucleotide sequence: TGTGCCATCCGGGAAGGTAGCGGGATTAGGAACAATGAGCAGTTCTTC. Its protein is CAIREGSGIRNNEQFF. The chain is built from TRBV6-6 and TRBJ2-1; 8 bases fit TRBD2. CDR1 and CDR2 from the germline V gene are MNHNY and SVGAGI (reference sequence). This CDR3 spans 16 amino acids. The ends lost 10 bases at V and 5 bases at J; junction bases unmatched: 16.

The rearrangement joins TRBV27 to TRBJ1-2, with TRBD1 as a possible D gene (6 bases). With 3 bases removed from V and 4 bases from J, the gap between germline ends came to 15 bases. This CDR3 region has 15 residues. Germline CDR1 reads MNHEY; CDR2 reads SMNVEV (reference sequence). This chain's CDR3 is CASSFSGEGGYGYTF. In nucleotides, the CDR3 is TGTGCCAGCAGTTTTTCAGGGGAGGGAGGCTATGGCTACACCTTC.

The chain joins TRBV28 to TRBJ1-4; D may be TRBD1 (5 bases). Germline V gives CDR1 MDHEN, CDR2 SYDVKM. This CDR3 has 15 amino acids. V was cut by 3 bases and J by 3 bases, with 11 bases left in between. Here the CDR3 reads CASSLIGAANEKLFF. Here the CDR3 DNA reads TGTGCCAGCAGTTTGATTGGGGCCGCTAATGAAAAACTGTTTTTT.

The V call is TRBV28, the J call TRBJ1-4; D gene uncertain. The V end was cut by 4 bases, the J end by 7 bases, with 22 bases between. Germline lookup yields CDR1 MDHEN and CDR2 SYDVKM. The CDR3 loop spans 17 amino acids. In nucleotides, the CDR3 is TGTGCCAGCAGTTCTAGTACTTACACGGGGTCGAGTGAAAAACTGTTTTTT. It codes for CASSSSTYTGSSEKLFF.

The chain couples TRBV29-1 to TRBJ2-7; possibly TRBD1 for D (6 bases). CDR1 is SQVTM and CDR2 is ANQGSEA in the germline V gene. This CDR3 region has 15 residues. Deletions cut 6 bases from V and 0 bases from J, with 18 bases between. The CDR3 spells CSVAGGPRGSYEQYF. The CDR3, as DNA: TGCAGCGTCGCCGGTGGCCCCAGGGGCTCCTACGAGCAGTACTTC.

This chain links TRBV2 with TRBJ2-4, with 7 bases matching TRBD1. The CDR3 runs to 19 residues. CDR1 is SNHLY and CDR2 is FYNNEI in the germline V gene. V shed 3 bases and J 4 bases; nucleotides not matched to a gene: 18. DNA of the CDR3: TGTGCCAGCAGTGAGATCGGTTCGCCAGGACAGGACCTAAAAAACATTCAGTACTTC. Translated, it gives CASSEIGSPGQDLKNIQYF.